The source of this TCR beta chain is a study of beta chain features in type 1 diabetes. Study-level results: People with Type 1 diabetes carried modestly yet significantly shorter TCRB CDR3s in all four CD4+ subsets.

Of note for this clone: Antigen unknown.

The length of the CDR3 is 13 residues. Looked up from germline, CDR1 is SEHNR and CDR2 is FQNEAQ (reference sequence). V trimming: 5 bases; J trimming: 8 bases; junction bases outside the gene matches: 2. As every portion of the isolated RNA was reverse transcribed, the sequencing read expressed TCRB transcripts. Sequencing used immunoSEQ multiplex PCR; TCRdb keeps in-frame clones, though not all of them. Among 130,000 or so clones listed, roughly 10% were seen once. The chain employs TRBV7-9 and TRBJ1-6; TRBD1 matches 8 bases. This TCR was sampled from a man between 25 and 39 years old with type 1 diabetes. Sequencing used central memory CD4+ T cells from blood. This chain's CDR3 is CASSQTGDSPLHF. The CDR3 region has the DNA TGTGCCAGCAGCCAGACAGGGGATTCACCCCTCCACTTT.